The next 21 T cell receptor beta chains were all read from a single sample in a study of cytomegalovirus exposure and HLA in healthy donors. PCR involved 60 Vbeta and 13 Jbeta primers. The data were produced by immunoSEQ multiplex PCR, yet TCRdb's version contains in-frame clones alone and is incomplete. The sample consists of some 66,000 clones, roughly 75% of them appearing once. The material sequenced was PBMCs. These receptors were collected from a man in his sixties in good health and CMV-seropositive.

CDR3 coding DNA: TGTGCCAGCAGTTACCGGGACTCCTCCTACGAGCAGTACTTC. It translates to CASSYRDSSYEQYF. This chain joins TRBV6-5 and TRBJ2-7; TRBD2 might be the D (6 bases). The CDR3 is 14 amino acids. V lost 2 bases and J lost 0, with 8 bases in between. Germline V gene sequence: CDR1 MNHEY, CDR2 SVGAGI.

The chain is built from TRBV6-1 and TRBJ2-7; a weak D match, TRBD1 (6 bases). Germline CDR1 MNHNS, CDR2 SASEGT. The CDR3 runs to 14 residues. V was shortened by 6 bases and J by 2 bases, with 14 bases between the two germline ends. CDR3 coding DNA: TGTGCCAGCAGGATGACAGGTGCCACCTACGAGCAGTACTTC. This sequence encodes CASRMTGATYEQYF.

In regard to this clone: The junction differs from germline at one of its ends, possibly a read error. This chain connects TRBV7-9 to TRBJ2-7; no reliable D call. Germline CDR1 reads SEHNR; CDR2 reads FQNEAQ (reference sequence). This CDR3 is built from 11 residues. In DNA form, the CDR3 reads TGTGCCAGCAGCTCCCCGTACGGGCAGTACTTC. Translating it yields CASSSPYGQYF. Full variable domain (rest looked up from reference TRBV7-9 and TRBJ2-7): DTGVSQNPRHKITKRGQNVTFRCDPISEHNRLYWYRQTLGQGPEFLTYFQNEAQLEKSRLLSDRFSAERPKGSFSTLEIQRTEQGDSAMYLCASSSPYGQYFGPGTRLTVT.

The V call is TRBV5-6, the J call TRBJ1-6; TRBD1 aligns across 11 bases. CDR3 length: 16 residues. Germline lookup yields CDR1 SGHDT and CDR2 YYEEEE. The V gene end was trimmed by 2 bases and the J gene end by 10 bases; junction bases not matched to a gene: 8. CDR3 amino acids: CASSFTGTGGISPLHF. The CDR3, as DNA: TGTGCCAGCAGCTTTACCGGGACAGGGGGGATCTCACCCCTCCACTTT.

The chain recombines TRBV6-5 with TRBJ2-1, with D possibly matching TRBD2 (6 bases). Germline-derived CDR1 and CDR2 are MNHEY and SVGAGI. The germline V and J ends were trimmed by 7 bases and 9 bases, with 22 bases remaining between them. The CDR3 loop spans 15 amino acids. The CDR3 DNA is TGTGCCAGCACCTACCAAGATAGCGGAGAGGGTGAGCAGTTCTTC. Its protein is CASTYQDSGEGEQFF.

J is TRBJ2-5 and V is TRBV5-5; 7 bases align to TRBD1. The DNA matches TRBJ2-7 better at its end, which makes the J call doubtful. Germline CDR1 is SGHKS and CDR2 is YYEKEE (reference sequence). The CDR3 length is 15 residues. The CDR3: CASSSSGTVSYEQYF. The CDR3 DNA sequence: TGTGCCAGCAGCTCGTCCGGGACAGTCTCCTACGAGCAGTACTTC.

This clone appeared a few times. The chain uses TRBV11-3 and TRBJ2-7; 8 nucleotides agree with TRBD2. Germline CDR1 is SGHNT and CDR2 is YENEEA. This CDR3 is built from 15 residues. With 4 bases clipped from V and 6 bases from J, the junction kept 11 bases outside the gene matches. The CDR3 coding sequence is TGTGCCAGCAGCTCTCCGACTAGCGTTCAGGCCGAGCAGTACTTC. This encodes CASSSPTSVQAEQYF.

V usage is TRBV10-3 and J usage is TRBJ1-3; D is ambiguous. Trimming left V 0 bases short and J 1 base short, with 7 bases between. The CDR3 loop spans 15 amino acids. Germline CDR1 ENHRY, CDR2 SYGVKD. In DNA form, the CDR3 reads TGTGCCATCAGTGAGTCGGTGGCATCTGGAAACACCATATATTTT. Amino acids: CAISESVASGNTIYF.

CDR3 nucleotides: TGTGCCAGCAGCTTAAATGCAGGGGCGAAGTTCTTC. Encoded protein: CASSLNAGAKFF. The chain joins TRBV7-2 to TRBJ2-1; a possible D gene is TRBD1 (6 bases). The germline gives CDR1 SGHTA, CDR2 FQGNSA. Trimming took 2 bases from V and 14 from J, leaving 13 bases between them. The CDR3 is 12 amino acids.

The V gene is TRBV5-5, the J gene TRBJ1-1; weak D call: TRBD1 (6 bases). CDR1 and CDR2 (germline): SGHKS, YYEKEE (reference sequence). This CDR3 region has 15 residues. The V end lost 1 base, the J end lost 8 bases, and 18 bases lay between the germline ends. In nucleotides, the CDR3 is TGTGCCAGCAGCTTGAGTCTAAACCCACAGGGAGAAGCTTTCTTT. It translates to CASSLSLNPQGEAFF.

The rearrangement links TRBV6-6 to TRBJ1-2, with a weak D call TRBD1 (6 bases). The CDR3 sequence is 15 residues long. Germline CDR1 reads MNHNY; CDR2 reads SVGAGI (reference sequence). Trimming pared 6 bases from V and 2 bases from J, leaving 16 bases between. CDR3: CASSWDNGWNYGYTF. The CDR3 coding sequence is TGTGCCAGCAGCTGGGACAACGGTTGGAACTATGGCTACACCTTC.

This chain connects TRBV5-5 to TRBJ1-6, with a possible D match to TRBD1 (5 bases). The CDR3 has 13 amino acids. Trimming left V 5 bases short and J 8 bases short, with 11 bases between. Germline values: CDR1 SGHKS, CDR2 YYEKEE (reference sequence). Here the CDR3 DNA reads TGTGCCAGCAGTCGTCTAGGGGATTCACCCCTCCACTTT. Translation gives CASSRLGDSPLHF.

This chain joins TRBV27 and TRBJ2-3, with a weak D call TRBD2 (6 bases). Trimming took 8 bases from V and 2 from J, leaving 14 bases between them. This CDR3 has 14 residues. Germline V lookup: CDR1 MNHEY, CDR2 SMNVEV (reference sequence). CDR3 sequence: CASSRERVTDTQYF. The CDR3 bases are TGTGCCAGCTCCCGGGAGCGTGTCACAGATACGCAGTATTTT.

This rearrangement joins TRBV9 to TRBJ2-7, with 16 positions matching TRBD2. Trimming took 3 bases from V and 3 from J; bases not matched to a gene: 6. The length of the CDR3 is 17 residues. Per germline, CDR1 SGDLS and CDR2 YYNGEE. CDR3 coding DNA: TGTGCCAGCAGCGAGGGACTAGCGGGAGGGCCCGGCTACGAGCAGTACTTC. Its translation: CASSEGLAGGPGYEQYF.

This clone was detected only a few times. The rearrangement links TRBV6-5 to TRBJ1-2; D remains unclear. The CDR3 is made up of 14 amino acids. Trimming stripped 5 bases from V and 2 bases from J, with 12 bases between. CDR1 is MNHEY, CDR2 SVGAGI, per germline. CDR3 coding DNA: TGTGCCAGCAGTGACCTAACAGAGAACTATGGCTACACCTTC. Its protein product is CASSDLTENYGYTF.

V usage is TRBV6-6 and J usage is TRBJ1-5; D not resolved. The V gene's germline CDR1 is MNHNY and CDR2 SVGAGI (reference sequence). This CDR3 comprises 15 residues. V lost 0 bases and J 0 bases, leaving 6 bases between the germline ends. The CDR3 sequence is CASSYSRNSNQPQHF. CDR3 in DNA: TGTGCCAGCAGTTACTCCAGGAATAGCAATCAGCCCCAGCATTTT.

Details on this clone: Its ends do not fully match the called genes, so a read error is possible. The CDR3 protein is CSSSHPLPRQGDYEQYF. CDR3 DNA: TGTTCCAGCAGCCACCCCCTCCCGAGACAGGGGGATTACGAGCAGTACTTC. This chain connects TRBV7-9 to TRBJ2-7; 9 bases match TRBD1. Germline V gene sequence: CDR1 SEHNR, CDR2 FQNEAQ (reference sequence). The CDR3 has 17 residues. Combining the CDR3 with reference TRBV7-9 and TRBJ2-7 gives the whole variable domain DTGVSQNPRHKITKRGQNVTFRCDPISEHNRLYWYRQTLGQGPEFLTYFQNEAQLEKSRLLSDRFSAERPKGSFSTLEIQRTEQGDSAMYLCSSSHPLPRQGDYEQYFGPGTRLTVT.

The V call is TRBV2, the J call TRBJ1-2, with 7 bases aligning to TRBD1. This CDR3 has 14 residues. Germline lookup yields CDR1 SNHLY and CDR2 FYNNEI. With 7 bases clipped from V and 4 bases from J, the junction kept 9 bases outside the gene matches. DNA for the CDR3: TGTGCCAGCACCTGGGGACAGTCAGTCTATGGCTACACCTTC. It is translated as CASTWGQSVYGYTF.

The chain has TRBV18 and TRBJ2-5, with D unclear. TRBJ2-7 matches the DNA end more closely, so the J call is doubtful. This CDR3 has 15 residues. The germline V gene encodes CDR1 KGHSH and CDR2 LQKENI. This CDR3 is CASSPRHLPSYEQYF. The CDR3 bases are TGTGCCAGCTCACCGCGGCACCTACCTTCCTACGAGCAGTACTTC.

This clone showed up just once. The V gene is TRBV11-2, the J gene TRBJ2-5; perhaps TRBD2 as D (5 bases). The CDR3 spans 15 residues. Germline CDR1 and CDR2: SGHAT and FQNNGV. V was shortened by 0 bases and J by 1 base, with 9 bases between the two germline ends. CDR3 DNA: TGTGCCAGCAGCTTAGAACCGGGGTCCCAAGAGACCCAGTACTTC. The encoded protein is CASSLEPGSQETQYF.

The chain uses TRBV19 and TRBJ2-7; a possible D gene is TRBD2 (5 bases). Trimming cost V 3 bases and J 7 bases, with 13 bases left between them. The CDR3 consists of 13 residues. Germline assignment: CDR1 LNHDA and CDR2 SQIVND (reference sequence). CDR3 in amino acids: CASSIRGVREQYF. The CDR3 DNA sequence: TGTGCCAGTAGTATTCGGGGAGTAAGGGAGCAGTACTTC.